The rows below give T cell receptor beta chains drawn from one sample of a study of T-cell memory formation after mild COVID-19. TCRdb ran MiXCR on the 5' RACE reads and lists one entry per CDR3 protein. The sample includes a few hundred thousand distinct CDR3 sequences, over 20% of them seen just once. The sequencing sample was made of PBMCs or a T cell subset sorted from them (not recorded which). These receptors all stem from an adult woman who had mild COVID-19 (a few samples of this study predate the infection). Cell type and time point are not known. Each CDR3 is given with its conserved first and last residue. D genes are given only for firm matches. Rows may omit the clone size; those that give it use once, few, many or a size class.

v_gene	abundance	j_gene	d_gene	CDR3aa	CDR3nt
TRBV5-1	.	TRBJ2-7	.	CASSYLIGPYEQYF	TGCGCCAGCAGCTACCTAATAGGGCCTTACGAGCAGTACTTC
TRBV5-1	.	TRBJ2-1	TRBD1	CASSLGQGDFNEQFF	TGCGCCAGCAGCTTGGGACAGGGAGATTTCAATGAGCAGTTCTTC
TRBV30	.	TRBJ1-2	.	CACIGPNGIYTF	TGTGCCTGCATCGGCCCCAATGGCATTTACACCTTC
TRBV29-1	.	TRBJ2-3	.	CSVEIVRGWITDTQYF	TGCAGCGTTGAAATAGTGCGGGGATGGATCACAGATACGCAGTATTTT
TRBV7-2	.	TRBJ1-1	TRBD1	CASSLSQGATEAFF	TGTGCCAGCAGCTTATCTCAGGGGGCCACTGAAGCTTTCTTT
TRBV4-3	few	TRBJ2-3	.	CASSPRSQGGTDTQYF	TGCGCCAGCAGCCCGCGCTCCCAGGGAGGCACAGATACGCAGTATTTT
TRBV7-3	.	TRBJ2-2	.	CASSWTGTGELFF	TGTGCCAGCAGCTGGACGGGGACCGGGGAGCTGTTTTTT
TRBV15	.	TRBJ1-5	.	CATSSYSNQPQHF	TGTGCCACCAGCAGTTATAGCAATCAGCCCCAGCATTTT
TRBV5-1	.	TRBJ1-6	TRBD1	CASSLTGDNSPLHF	TGCGCCAGCAGCTTGACAGGGGATAATTCACCCCTCCACTTT
TRBV2	.	TRBJ1-4	TRBD1	CASATGYTEKLFF	TGTGCCAGCGCGACAGGGTACACCGAAAAACTGTTTTTT
TRBV10-3	.	TRBJ1-6	TRBD1	CAIRSQGAGSPLHF	TGTGCCATCAGATCGCAGGGGGCAGGTTCACCCCTCCACTTT
TRBV7-2	few	TRBJ2-1	TRBD1	CASSLEGNRDRVDEQFF	TGTGCCAGCAGCTTAGAGGGGAACCGGGACAGGGTCGATGAGCAGTTCTTC
TRBV5-1	.	TRBJ2-1	.	CASSLERVSGNEQFF	TGCGCCAGCAGCTTGGAACGGGTATCGGGGAATGAGCAGTTCTTC
TRBV28	.	TRBJ2-7	TRBD1	CASGQGAHEQYF	TGTGCCAGCGGACAGGGGGCCCACGAGCAGTACTTC
TRBV7-6	few	TRBJ2-5	.	CASSLASYETQYF	TGTGCCAGCAGCTTAGCATCTTATGAGACCCAGTACTTC
TRBV7-8	few	TRBJ2-7	TRBD2	CASSPPPPGTSGSRSQEQYF	TGTGCCAGCAGCCCACCCCCCCCAGGGACTAGCGGGAGTCGGTCGCAGGAGCAGTACTTC
TRBV3-1	many	TRBJ2-2	.	CASSQMVGSTGELFF	TGTGCCAGCAGCCAGATGGTTGGGTCAACCGGGGAGCTGTTTTTT
TRBV7-2	few	TRBJ1-4	.	CASRPKENEKLFF	TGTGCCAGCAGACCTAAAGAGAATGAAAAACTGTTTTTT
TRBV5-1	.	TRBJ2-7	TRBD2	CASSWPRLAGSGGELYEQYF	TGCGCCAGCAGCTGGCCTCGACTAGCGGGGAGCGGGGGTGAACTCTACGAGCAGTACTTC
TRBV20-1	few	TRBJ1-1	.	CSLRGNTEAFF	TGCTCTCTTAGGGGGAACACTGAAGCTTTCTTT
TRBV5-1	.	TRBJ2-1	TRBD2	CASQPRNALAGFNEQFF	TGCGCCTCGCAACCTCGGAATGCCCTAGCGGGGTTCAATGAGCAGTTCTTC
TRBV5-6	.	TRBJ1-1	.	CASSFGEIGTEAFF	TGTGCCAGCAGCTTTGGGGAGATAGGGACTGAAGCTTTCTTT
TRBV5-1	.	TRBJ2-5	.	CASSLERVGETQYF	TGCGCCAGCAGCTTGGAGCGGGTTGGGGAGACCCAGTACTTC
TRBV24-1	few	TRBJ1-2	.	CATSDRSGDTGYTF	TGTGCCACCAGTGATCGATCAGGGGATACGGGCTACACCTTC
TRBV24-1	.	TRBJ2-1	TRBD1	CATSDRDRGLYNEQFF	TGTGCCACCAGTGACCGGGACAGGGGGCTCTACAATGAGCAGTTCTTC
TRBV6-5	.	TRBJ2-7	.	CASSSPWEQYF	TGTGCCAGCAGTTCCCCCTGGGAGCAGTACTTC
TRBV5-1	few	TRBJ2-3	.	CASSFRESTDTQYF	TGTGCCAGCAGCTTTAGGGAAAGCACAGATACGCAGTATTTT
TRBV5-6	.	TRBJ1-4	.	CASTTGIANEKLFF	TGTGCCAGCACCACAGGGATTGCTAATGAAAAACTGTTTTTT
TRBV7-6	few	TRBJ1-2	.	CASSLAVGGRFNYGYTF	TGTGCCAGCAGCTTAGCGGTAGGGGGTAGATTTAACTATGGCTACACCTTC
TRBV30	.	TRBJ1-6	TRBD1	CAWSAPQGAYNSPLHF	TGTGCCTGGAGTGCCCCCCAGGGGGCATATAATTCACCCCTCCACTTT
TRBV18	.	TRBJ2-3	TRBD1	CASSPPTGVSTDTQYF	TGTGCCAGCTCACCACCGACAGGGGTTAGCACAGATACGCAGTATTTT
TRBV27	.	TRBJ2-3	.	CASSFARADTQYF	TGTGCCAGCAGTTTCGCCCGAGCAGATACGCAGTATTTT
TRBV30	.	TRBJ1-1	.	CAWSARGGASAEAFF	TGTGCCTGGAGTGCGCGGGGGGGCGCATCGGCTGAAGCTTTCTTT
TRBV5-6	.	TRBJ2-2	.	CASSLGGAPNTGELFF	TGTGCCAGCAGCTTGGGGGGGGCGCCGAACACCGGGGAGCTGTTTTTT
TRBV6-6	.	TRBJ1-1	.	CASSQQQGGTEAFF	TGTGCCAGCAGTCAGCAACAGGGAGGCACTGAAGCTTTCTTT
TRBV18	.	TRBJ2-2	TRBD2	CASSPRLAGEGTGELFF	TGTGCCAGCTCACCACGACTAGCGGGAGAAGGTACCGGGGAGCTGTTTTTT
TRBV5-1	few	TRBJ2-6	.	CASAAEEKASGANVLTF	TGCGCCAGCGCCGCGGAGGAAAAAGCCTCTGGGGCCAACGTCCTGACTTTC
TRBV6-2/TRBV6-3	.	TRBJ2-7	.	CASQDYPYEQYF	TGTGCCAGCCAAGACTACCCCTACGAGCAGTACTTC
TRBV29-1	.	TRBJ2-1	TRBD2	CTFWGGDEQFF	TGCACCTTCTGGGGGGGGGATGAGCAGTTCTTC
TRBV3-1	few	TRBJ1-4	TRBD1	CASSQRQGANEKLFF	TGTGCCAGCAGCCAACGACAGGGGGCGAATGAAAAACTGTTTTTT
TRBV6-5	many	TRBJ2-5	.	CASSSGTLIQETQYF	TGTGCCAGCAGCTCGGGAACCCTAATCCAAGAGACCCAGTACTTC
TRBV29-1	.	TRBJ1-1	.	CSVRGWNTEAFF	TGCAGCGTCAGAGGGTGGAACACTGAAGCTTTCTTT
TRBV2	.	TRBJ2-1	TRBD1	CASNQGQGGYNEQFF	TGTGCCAGCAACCAGGGACAGGGGGGCTACAATGAGCAGTTCTTC
TRBV9	few	TRBJ1-1	TRBD1	CASSVEGQGNMNTEAFF	TGTGCCAGCAGCGTAGAAGGACAGGGAAACATGAACACTGAAGCTTTCTTT
TRBV6-2/TRBV6-3	few	TRBJ2-7	TRBD1	CAIHTGTGNYEQYF	TGTGCCATCCACACCGGGACAGGGAACTACGAGCAGTACTTC
TRBV6-5	.	TRBJ2-7	TRBD2	CASSYLGGAYEQYF	TGTGCCAGCAGTTACCTCGGGGGGGCCTACGAGCAGTACTTC
TRBV19	.	TRBJ2-7	.	CAGPARGWYYEQYF	TGTGCCGGTCCCGCGAGGGGCTGGTACTACGAGCAGTACTTC
TRBV9	few	TRBJ2-1	.	CASSGSGGTAYKGEQFF	TGTGCCAGCAGTGGCTCCGGCGGGACAGCATACAAGGGTGAGCAGTTCTTC
TRBV20-1	.	TRBJ2-5	TRBD1	CSATGGETQYF	TGCAGTGCTACAGGGGGAGAGACCCAGTACTTC
TRBV20-1	few	TRBJ2-3	TRBD2	CSVPPASGSTDTQYF	TGCAGTGTCCCGCCGGCTAGCGGGAGTACAGATACGCAGTATTTT
TRBV18	.	TRBJ1-1	.	CASSRTLREENTEAFF	TGTGCCAGCTCACGAACTCTCAGGGAGGAGAACACTGAAGCTTTCTTT
TRBV18	.	TRBJ2-3	.	CASSTGGTDTQYF	TGTGCCAGCTCAACGGGGGGCACAGATACGCAGTATTTT
TRBV7-2	many	TRBJ1-1	.	CASSPMRRGATEAFF	TGTGCCAGCAGCCCGATGCGGCGTGGGGCCACTGAAGCTTTCTTT
TRBV6-6	.	TRBJ2-7	TRBD1	CASKATGDEQYF	TGTGCCAGCAAGGCGACAGGGGACGAGCAGTACTTC
TRBV29-1	.	TRBJ2-3	.	CSVRFAFTDTQYF	TGCAGCGTTCGGTTCGCGTTCACAGATACGCAGTATTTT